Listed below are T cell receptor beta chains from one sample, sequenced in a study of regulatory T cells in long-lasting Graves disease. TCRdb passed the multiplex PCR reads through MiXCR, listing each CDR3 protein once. There are 350,000 to 450,000 distinct CDR3 sequences in the sample; 12% occur only once, and 18% lies in the top ten. This sample was shared with a second study, whose subject was T cells in Graves' hyperthyroidism and ophthalmopathy.

The sequencing here drew on peripheral blood mononuclear cells (PBMCs), taken at new diagnosis, from a patient treated with antithyroid drugs. The source is a woman aged 18-35 years with Graves disease. CDR3s include the opening cysteine and the closing phenylalanine or tryptophan. Fields, in order: J gene, D gene, clone size, V gene, CDR3 protein, CDR3 DNA. D genes are given only for firm matches. The size entry is marked missing in some rows and otherwise reads once, few, many or a size class.

TRBJ1-1 | TRBD1 | - | TRBV29-1 | CSVGTGSTEAFF | TGCAGCGTCGGGACAGGGAGCACTGAAGCTTTCTTT
TRBJ1-1 | - | many | TRBV7-2 | CASSLAATMVGTEAFF | TGTGCCAGCAGCTTAGCGGCCACTATGGTTGGCACTGAAGCTTTCTTT
TRBJ2-2 | - | few | TRBV7-9 | CASSLGVLNTGELFF | TGTGCCAGCAGCTTGGGGGTCCTGAACACCGGGGAGCTGTTTTTT
TRBJ1-2 | - | - | TRBV6-5 | CASSYQGLRGYTF | TGTGCCAGCAGTTACCAGGGGTTAAGAGGCTACACCTTC
TRBJ1-1 | - | many | TRBV7-9 | CASSRWEVGPPLEAFF | TGTGCCAGCAGCCGGTGGGAAGTGGGCCCTCCTCTTGAAGCTTTCTTT
TRBJ2-7 | TRBD2 | many | TRBV20-1 | CSALRASGSAYEQYF | TGCAGTGCCCTTCGGGCTAGCGGGAGTGCGTACGAGCAGTACTTC
TRBJ2-3 | - | many | TRBV28 | CASSLQAGDTQYF | TGTGCCAGCAGCCTTCAGGCGGGAGATACGCAGTATTTT
TRBJ2-3 | TRBD2 | many | TRBV19 | CASSSDGRASTDTQYF | TGTGCCAGTAGTTCGGACGGGAGGGCGAGCACAGATACGCAGTATTTT
TRBJ1-3 | - | - | TRBV5-6 | CASSLGPSALENTIYF | TGTGCCAGCAGCTTGGGTCCGTCAGCCCTGGAAAACACCATATATTTT
TRBJ1-1 | - | few | TRBV4-1 | CASSQPYRVGKAFF | TGCGCCAGCAGCCAACCCTACAGGGTAGGTAAGGCTTTCTTT
TRBJ1-1 | TRBD1 | - | TRBV7-8 | CASSSYRFRGYTEAFF | TGTGCCAGCAGCTCTTACAGGTTCAGGGGGTACACTGAAGCTTTCTTT
TRBJ2-3 | TRBD1 | many | TRBV28 | CASNPAGTGTYTSTDTQYF | TGTGCCAGCAACCCCGCCGGGACAGGGACCTACACTAGCACAGATACGCAGTATTTT
TRBJ1-1 | - | - | TRBV7-2 | CASSPHRRTEAFF | TGTGCCAGCAGCCCCCATAGACGCACTGAAGCTTTCTTT
TRBJ2-2 | - | many | TRBV12-3/TRBV12-4 | CASSLGATGELFF | TGTGCCAGCAGTTTAGGGGCCACCGGGGAGCTGTTTTTT
TRBJ2-5 | TRBD2 | many | TRBV10-3 | CAIREPGLAGASTQYF | TGTGCCATCAGGGAACCTGGACTAGCGGGAGCCTCAACCCAGTACTTC
TRBJ2-3 | - | few | TRBV10-3 | CAISEGPRDTQYF | TGTGCCATCAGTGAGGGACCTAGGGATACGCAGTATTTT
TRBJ1-4 | - | many | TRBV5-5 | CASSLGGATNEKLFF | TGTGCCAGCAGCTTGGGGGGGGCAACTAATGAAAAACTGTTTTTT
TRBJ2-5 | - | many | TRBV12-3/TRBV12-4 | CASSPLGRIRTGLPQETQYF | TGTGCCAGCAGTCCCCTTGGTCGGATTAGAACGGGACTCCCCCAAGAGACCCAGTACTTC
TRBJ1-2 | - | - | TRBV19 | CATTNFRGALGYTF | TGTGCCACAACCAACTTCCGAGGGGCACTAGGCTACACCTTC
TRBJ1-2 | - | few | TRBV4-3 | CASSQDKGKYGYTF | TGCGCCAGCAGCCAAGACAAGGGGAAGTATGGCTACACCTTC
TRBJ1-1 | - | many | TRBV5-1 | CASSLDRVTEAFF | TGCGCCAGCAGCTTGGACAGGGTAACTGAAGCTTTCTTT
TRBJ2-7 | TRBD2 | - | TRBV27 | CASSYSGYSYEQYF | TGTGCCAGCAGTTATAGCGGGTACTCCTACGAGCAGTACTTC
TRBJ2-3 | - | many | TRBV20-1 | CSARDWAGMGDTQYF | TGCAGTGCTAGAGATTGGGCGGGGATGGGAGATACGCAGTATTTT
TRBJ1-5 | TRBD1 | many | TRBV27 | CASADRGQPQHF | TGTGCCAGCGCGGACAGGGGCCAGCCCCAGCATTTT
TRBJ2-1 | TRBD1 | - | TRBV5-1 | CASSLVPGQGRVIYNEQFF | TGCGCCAGCAGCTTGGTACCGGGACAGGGCCGGGTGATATACAATGAGCAGTTCTTC
TRBJ2-1 | - | - | TRBV20-1 | CSANPGSSYNEQFF | TGCAGTGCTAACCCGGGGAGCTCCTACAATGAGCAGTTCTTC
TRBJ1-1 | TRBD1 | many | TRBV7-2 | CASRRDRGGTEAFF | TGTGCCAGCAGACGGGACAGGGGAGGCACTGAAGCTTTCTTT
TRBJ2-1 | - | - | TRBV20-1 | CSPARRLGYHEQFF | TGCAGTCCAGCTCGGCGACTAGGCTACCATGAGCAGTTCTTC
TRBJ1-1 | - | many | TRBV7-8 | CASSLDPGSGGTEAFF | TGTGCCAGCAGCTTAGACCCCGGGAGTGGAGGCACTGAAGCTTTCTTT
TRBJ2-1 | - | - | TRBV6-2/TRBV6-3 | CASSYTSASGVYNEQFF | TGTGCCAGCAGTTACACATCAGCCTCCGGGGTCTACAATGAGCAGTTCTTC
TRBJ2-1 | TRBD2 | few | TRBV7-8 | CASSPGPSGGRSEQFF | TGTGCCAGCAGCCCGGGACCCAGCGGGGGGAGGAGTGAGCAGTTCTTC
TRBJ2-1 | - | few | TRBV19 | CASSIDQLGGAEQFF | TGTGCCAGTAGTATAGATCAGCTTGGTGGCGCTGAGCAGTTCTTC
TRBJ2-5 | TRBD1 | - | TRBV6-2/TRBV6-3 | CASELDGTGTWRQETQYF | TGTGCCAGCGAGCTCGACGGGACAGGGACGTGGCGGCAAGAGACCCAGTACTTC
TRBJ2-1 | - | many | TRBV5-5 | CASSLRGEWDHYNEQFF | TGTGCCAGCAGCTTGCGGGGAGAGTGGGACCATTACAATGAGCAGTTCTTC